The T cell receptor (beta chain) under discussion was sequenced for a study of yellow fever vaccine responses in identical twins. This CDR3 spans 13 amino acids. The germline CDR1 and CDR2 sequences are SGHNT and YENEEA. V lost 3 bases and J 5 bases, leaving 8 bases between the germline ends. Study-wide results and limits: Reported findings indicate that twins' vaccine T cell responses seemed partially convergent, partially personalized.

TCRdb re-called the RT-PCR reads with MiXCR, one entry per CDR3 protein. This table has approximately 33,000 distinct CDR3 sequences, 45% to 65% appearing once. This clonotype was seen a handful of times. Its antigen is not identified. Here the sequenced sample was T cells from blood (PBMCs), unsorted or a sorted subset (not recorded which), taken before or after yellow fever vaccination (not recorded which). This chain links TRBV11-3 with TRBJ1-5; D call uncertain. The receptor's source is a young woman who received the yellow fever vaccine. CDR3 protein: CASSFNGDQPQHF. The CDR3 bases are TGTGCCAGCAGCTTCAATGGAGATCAGCCCCAGCATTTT.